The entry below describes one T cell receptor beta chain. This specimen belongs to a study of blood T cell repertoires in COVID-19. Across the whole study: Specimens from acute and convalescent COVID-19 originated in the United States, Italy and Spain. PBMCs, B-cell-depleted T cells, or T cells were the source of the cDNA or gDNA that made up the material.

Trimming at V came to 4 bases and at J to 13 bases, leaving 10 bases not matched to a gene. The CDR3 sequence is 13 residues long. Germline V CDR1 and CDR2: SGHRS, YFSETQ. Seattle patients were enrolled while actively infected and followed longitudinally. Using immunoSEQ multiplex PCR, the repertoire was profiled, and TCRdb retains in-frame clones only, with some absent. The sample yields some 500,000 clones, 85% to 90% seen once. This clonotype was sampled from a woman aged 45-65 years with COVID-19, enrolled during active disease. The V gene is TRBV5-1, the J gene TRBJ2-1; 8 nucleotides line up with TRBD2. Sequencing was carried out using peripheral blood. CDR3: CASSPGGASDQFF. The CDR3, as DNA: TGCGCCAGCAGCCCCGGGGGGGCCTCCGATCAGTTCTTC.